The next 12 T cell receptor beta chains were all read from a single sample in a study of T cell clones after liver transplantation. Some clones are missing from TCRdb's copy, which holds only in-frame ones; the method was immunoSEQ multiplex PCR. Here the sample spans tens of thousands of clones, approximately 80% being singletons. Sequencing used CD4+ T cells from blood, obtained 48 months after liver transplant. The receptors were gathered from a human patient who received a liver transplant. Some T cells may be the graft donor's.

J is TRBJ1-5 and V is TRBV10-3; tentative D call: TRBD1 (6 bases). Germline CDR1 ENHRY, CDR2 SYGVKD. V shed 4 bases and J shed 12 bases, with 10 bases lying between them. This CDR3 region has 11 residues. CDR3 bases: TGTGCCATCAGTGGGGGGGGCAACCAGCATTTT. Translating it yields CAISGGGNQHF.

This clone showed up just once. J is TRBJ1-1 and V is TRBV7-9; 7 positions match TRBD1. J was trimmed by 5 bases and V by 5 bases; bases with no gene match: 2. Germline CDR1 and CDR2: SEHNR and FQNEAQ (reference sequence). The CDR3 length is 12 residues. The CDR3 nucleotides read TGTGCCAGCAGCGCACAGGGGACTGAAGCTTTCTTT. It encodes CASSAQGTEAFF.

This clone has only one observation. V and J are TRBV28 and TRBJ2-4; 9 positions agree with TRBD2. CDR3 length: 14 residues. The V gene's germline CDR1 is MDHEN and CDR2 SYDVKM. J gave up 3 bases and V 11 bases, and 8 bases lay outside the gene matches. The CDR3 coding sequence is TGTGCCTCCAAGGGCGGGGGGGACAAAAACATTCAGTACTTC. Protein sequence: CASKGGGDKNIQYF.

The count of this clone is one. The chain carries TRBV9 and TRBJ1-1; D possibly corresponds to TRBD1 (5 bases). The V gene's germline CDR1 is SGDLS and CDR2 YYNGEE. Trimming stripped 4 bases from V and 3 bases from J, with 13 bases between. The CDR3 spans 14 residues. DNA for the CDR3: TGTGCCAGCAGCAAAGGGGCGGTCGACACTGAAGCTTTCTTT. Protein: CASSKGAVDTEAFF. Drawing the rest from reference TRBV9 and TRBJ1-1, the complete variable domain is DSGVTQTPKHLITATGQRVTLRCSPRSGDLSVYWYQQSLDQGLQFLIQYYNGEERAKGNILERFSAQQFPDLHSELNLSSLELGDSALYFCASSKGAVDTEAFFGQGTRLTVV.

The V call is TRBV30, the J call TRBJ1-4; 10 bases agree with TRBD1. From germline, CDR1 is GTSNPN and CDR2 SVGIG (reference sequence). The CDR3 covers 16 residues. V shed 2 bases and J 6 bases; nucleotides not matched to a gene: 9. This chain's CDR3 is CAWSSTSGQGYEKLFF. CDR3 DNA: TGTGCCTGGAGTTCGACCTCGGGACAGGGGTATGAAAAACTGTTTTTT.

The V gene is TRBV18, the J gene TRBJ1-4; 9 bases match TRBD1. V shed 4 bases and J 8 bases; nucleotides not matched to a gene: 8. The CDR3 is 15 amino acids. CDR1 KGHSH and CDR2 LQKENI come from the germline V gene. DNA for the CDR3: TGTGCCAGCTCACTAACCCGGGACAGGGTCGAAAAACTGTTTTTT. This gives the protein CASSLTRDRVEKLFF.

This chain joins TRBV19 and TRBJ1-4; 8 bases are shared with TRBD1. V shed 9 bases, J shed 5 bases, and the junction held 5 bases outside the gene matches. CDR3 length equals 13 residues. Germline values: CDR1 LNHDA, CDR2 SQIVND (reference sequence). The CDR3 loop is CASRTGQNEKLFF. The DNA of the CDR3 is TGTGCCAGCCGGACAGGGCAGAATGAAAAACTGTTTTTT. Variable domain in full (rest from reference TRBV19 and TRBJ1-4): DGGITQSPKYLFRKEGQNVTLSCEQNLNHDAMYWYRQDPGQGLRLIYYSQIVNDFQKGDIAEGYSVSREKKESFPLTVTSAQKNPTAFYLCASRTGQNEKLFFGSGTQLSVL.

This rearrangement joins TRBV5-1 to TRBJ2-3; 7 nucleotides align to TRBD2. CDR3 length: 14 amino acids. The germline CDR1 and CDR2 sequences are SGHRS and YFSETQ. After removal of 0 bases from V and 11 bases from J, the junction contained 9 bases not matched to a gene. For the CDR3, the DNA is TGCGCCAGCAGCTTGGAGGCTAGCGGACTGCAGCAGTATTTT. This encodes CASSLEASGLQQYF. The full variable domain, rest sourced from reference TRBV5-1 and TRBJ2-3, is KAGVTQTPRYLIKTRGQQVTLSCSPISGHRSVSWYQQTPGQGLQFLFEYFSETQRNKGNFPGRFSGRQFSNSRSEMNVSTLELGDSALYLCASSLEASGLQQYFGPGTRLTVL.

The V and J genes are TRBV9 and TRBJ2-3, with 10 positions matching TRBD2. V was clipped by 0 bases and J by 5 bases; unmatched bases: 6. The CDR3 loop spans 16 amino acids. The germline CDR1 and CDR2 sequences are SGDLS and YYNGEE. The CDR3 sequence is CASSVALAGDEDTQYF. As DNA, the CDR3 is TGTGCCAGCAGCGTAGCTCTAGCGGGGGATGAAGATACGCAGTATTTT.

V usage is TRBV5-1 and J usage is TRBJ1-1; D might be TRBD1 (6 bases). The V gene's germline CDR1 is SGHRS and CDR2 YFSETQ. This CDR3 region has 13 residues. Trimming cost V 4 bases and J 8 bases, with 15 bases left between them. CDR3: CASSIDRYMEAFF. The CDR3 region has the DNA TGCGCCAGCAGCATAGACAGGTACATGGAAGCTTTCTTT.

This chain uses TRBV5-1 with TRBJ2-7; D uncertain. This CDR3 comprises 14 residues. Trimming removed 4 bases from V and 3 bases from J, with 14 bases in between. Germline values: CDR1 SGHRS, CDR2 YFSETQ. CDR3 DNA: TGCGCCAGCAGCCCGGGCACGTTGTACTACGAGCAGTACTTC. It yields the protein CASSPGTLYYEQYF.

The chain carries TRBV19 and TRBJ2-5, with 7 bases that match TRBD1. With 4 bases clipped from V and 2 bases from J, the junction kept 4 bases outside the gene matches. In germline, CDR1 is LNHDA, CDR2 SQIVND (reference sequence). The length of the CDR3 is 14 residues. As DNA, the CDR3 is TGTGCCAGTAGTAAGGACAGGTGGCAAGAGACCCAGTACTTC. It is translated as CASSKDRWQETQYF.